This T cell receptor beta chain originates from a study of T cell repertoires in cytomegalovirus infection. Study conclusions and caveats: HLA-C-restricted CMV-specific TCR beta clonotypes prevailed in the ex vivo response. The cumulative frequency of public TCR beta families distinguished individuals who carried CMV together with the relevant HLA.

This clonotype was observed a handful of times. Its cognate antigen is unknown. TCRdb called the reads again in MiXCR, with one record for every CDR3 protein. The sample consists of approximately 700,000 distinct CDR3 sequences, 35% of them appearing once. This receptor was obtained from a human donor in good health (CMV status not recorded). Some clones in this sample may be carry-over from other donors' samples. Sequenced material: PBMCs.

The CDR3 here is CASSQDPWTGGREAFF. The CDR3 DNA reads as TGTGCCAGCAGCCAAGACCCTTGGACAGGGGGACGGGAAGCTTTCTTT. This rearrangement joins TRBV6-1 to TRBJ1-1, with 10 nucleotides matching TRBD1. V was pared by 6 bases and J by 8 bases, with 15 bases of the junction left unmatched. CDR1 is MNHNS, CDR2 SASEGT, per germline. The CDR3 consists of 16 residues.